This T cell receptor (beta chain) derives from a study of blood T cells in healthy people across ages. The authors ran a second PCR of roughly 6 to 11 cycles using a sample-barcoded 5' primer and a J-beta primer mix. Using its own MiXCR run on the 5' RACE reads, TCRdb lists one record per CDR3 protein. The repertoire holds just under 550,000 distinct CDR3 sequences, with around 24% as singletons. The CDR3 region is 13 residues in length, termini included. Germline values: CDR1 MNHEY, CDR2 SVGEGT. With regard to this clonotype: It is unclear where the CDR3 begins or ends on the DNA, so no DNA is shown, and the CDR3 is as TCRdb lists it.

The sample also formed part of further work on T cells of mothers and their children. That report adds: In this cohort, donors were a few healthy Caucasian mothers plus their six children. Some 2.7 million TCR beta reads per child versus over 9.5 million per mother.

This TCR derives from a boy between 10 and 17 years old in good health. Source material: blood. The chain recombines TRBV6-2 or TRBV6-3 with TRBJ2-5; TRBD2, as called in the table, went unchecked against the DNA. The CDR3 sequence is CASSYSFGGGAFF.